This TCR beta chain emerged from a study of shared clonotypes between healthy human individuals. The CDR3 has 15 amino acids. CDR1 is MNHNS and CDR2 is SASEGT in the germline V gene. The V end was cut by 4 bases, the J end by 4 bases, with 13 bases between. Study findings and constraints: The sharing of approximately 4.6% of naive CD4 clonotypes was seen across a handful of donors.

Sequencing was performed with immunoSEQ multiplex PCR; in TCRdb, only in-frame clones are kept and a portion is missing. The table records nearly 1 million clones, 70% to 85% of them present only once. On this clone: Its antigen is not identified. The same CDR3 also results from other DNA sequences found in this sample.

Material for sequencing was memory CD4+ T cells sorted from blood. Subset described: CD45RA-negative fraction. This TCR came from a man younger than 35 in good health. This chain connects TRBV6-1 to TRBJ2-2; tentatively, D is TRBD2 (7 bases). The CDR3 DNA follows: TGTGCCAGCAGTGTGGGGGGGCGAGGCACCGGGGAGCTGTTTTTT. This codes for CASSVGGRGTGELFF.